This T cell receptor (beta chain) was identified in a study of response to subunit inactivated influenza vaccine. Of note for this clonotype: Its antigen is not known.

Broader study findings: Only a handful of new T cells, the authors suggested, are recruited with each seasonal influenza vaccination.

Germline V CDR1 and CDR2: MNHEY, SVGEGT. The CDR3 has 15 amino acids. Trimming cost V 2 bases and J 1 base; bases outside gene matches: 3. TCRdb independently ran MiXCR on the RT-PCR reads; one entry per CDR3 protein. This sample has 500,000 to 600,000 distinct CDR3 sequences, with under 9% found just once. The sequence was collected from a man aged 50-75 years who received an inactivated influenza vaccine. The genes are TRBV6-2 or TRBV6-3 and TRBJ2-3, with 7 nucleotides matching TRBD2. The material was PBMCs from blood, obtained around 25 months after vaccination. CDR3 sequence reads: CASSYPGGGTDTQYF. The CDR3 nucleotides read TGTGCCAGCAGTTACCCTGGGGGGGGCACAGATACGCAGTATTTT.